A selection of T cell receptor beta chains follows, all from one sample in a study of shared clonotypes between healthy human individuals. Measured with immunoSEQ multiplex PCR; TCRdb has only the in-frame clones, and not every one. The sample holds over a million clones; roughly 95% are singletons and the top ten take over 1%. The sample was naive CD4+ T cells sorted from blood. All receptors derive from a man under 40 in good health. The CDR3 runs from the conserved cysteine through the conserved F or W. The D gene is left open where the match is weak. Clone size, where shown, is once, few, many, or a class for clones that have expanded.

J: TRBJ2-5; D: -; V: TRBV5-1; size: -; CDR3: CASSFSLASRGGETQYF; DNA: TGCGCCAGCAGCTTTTCACTAGCGTCCAGGGGAGGTGAGACCCAGTACTTC
J: TRBJ2-2; D: -; V: TRBV18; size: -; CDR3: CASSPPNNPTGELFF; DNA: TGTGCCAGCTCACCACCCAACAACCCCACCGGGGAGCTGTTTTTT
J: TRBJ2-1; D: -; V: TRBV7-2; size: once; CDR3: CASSLRAGSSYNEQFF; DNA: TGTGCCAGCAGCCTCAGGGCTGGGAGCTCCTACAATGAGCAGTTCTTC
J: TRBJ2-7; D: -; V: TRBV28; size: -; CDR3: CASSPQAVGDEQYF; DNA: TGTGCCAGCAGTCCCCAGGCCGTCGGGGACGAGCAGTACTTC
J: TRBJ2-1; D: TRBD1; V: TRBV5-1; size: -; CDR3: CASSLVRQGYNEQFF; DNA: TGCGCCAGCAGCTTGGTTAGACAGGGGTACAATGAGCAGTTCTTC
J: TRBJ2-6; D: -; V: TRBV27; size: -; CDR3: CASKRVQGSSGANVLTF; DNA: TGTGCCAGCAAGCGGGTACAGGGGAGCTCTGGGGCCAACGTCCTGACTTTC
J: TRBJ2-7; D: -; V: TRBV5-4; size: -; CDR3: CASSKSDEQYF; DNA: TGTGCCAGCAGCAAAAGTGACGAGCAGTACTTC
J: TRBJ1-1; D: -; V: TRBV5-8; size: -; CDR3: CASSFVLRNTEAFF; DNA: TGTGCCAGCAGCTTTGTCCTCCGGAACACTGAAGCTTTCTTT
J: TRBJ2-1; D: TRBD1; V: TRBV28; size: -; CDR3: CASSSPGTVTYNEQFF; DNA: TGTGCCAGCAGTTCGCCCGGGACAGTAACCTACAATGAGCAGTTCTTC
J: TRBJ2-7; D: TRBD2; V: TRBV15; size: -; CDR3: CATSSPGTTFSYEQYF; DNA: TGTGCCACCAGCAGCCCCGGGACTACCTTCTCCTACGAGCAGTACTTC
J: TRBJ2-2; D: -; V: TRBV19; size: -; CDR3: CASSIVGGELFF; DNA: TGTGCCAGTAGTATAGTAGGCGGGGAGCTGTTTTTT
J: TRBJ2-7; D: -; V: TRBV30; size: -; CDR3: CAWRTRFNEQYF; DNA: TGTGCCTGGAGGACTAGATTTAACGAGCAGTACTTC
J: TRBJ2-1; D: TRBD2; V: TRBV14; size: -; CDR3: CASSQRWGRANEQFF; DNA: TGTGCCAGCAGCCAACGGTGGGGGAGGGCCAATGAGCAGTTCTTC
J: TRBJ2-2; D: -; V: TRBV6-1; size: -; CDR3: CASSENRGFRELFF; DNA: TGTGCCAGCAGTGAAAACCGGGGATTTAGGGAGCTGTTTTTT
J: TRBJ1-5; D: -; V: TRBV15; size: -; CDR3: CATSRAFTGGQPQHF; DNA: TGTGCCACCAGCAGAGCGTTTACAGGCGGCCAGCCCCAGCATTTT
J: TRBJ2-3; D: TRBD1; V: TRBV6-1; size: -; CDR3: CASSEGQGAPRWADTQYF; DNA: TGTGCCAGCAGTGAAGGGCAGGGGGCGCCTAGGTGGGCAGATACGCAGTATTTT
J: TRBJ2-7; D: -; V: TRBV10-3; size: -; CDR3: CAISDSVATNEQYF; DNA: TGTGCCATCAGTGATTCTGTCGCGACCAACGAGCAGTACTTC
J: TRBJ2-3; D: TRBD1; V: TRBV12-5; size: -; CDR3: CASGQTGSTDTQYF; DNA: TGTGCTAGTGGCCAGACAGGGAGCACAGATACGCAGTATTTT
J: TRBJ2-7; D: -; V: TRBV19; size: -; CDR3: CASSNSKYEQYF; DNA: TGTGCCAGTAGTAACAGCAAATACGAGCAGTACTTC
J: TRBJ2-7; D: TRBD1; V: TRBV11-2; size: -; CDR3: CASSLDPGQVASEQYF; DNA: TGTGCCAGCAGCTTAGATCCGGGACAGGTTGCTTCCGAGCAGTACTTC
J: TRBJ1-1; D: -; V: TRBV27; size: -; CDR3: CASSLSPPVGTEAFF; DNA: TGTGCCAGCAGTTTATCTCCGCCAGTCGGCACTGAAGCTTTCTTT
J: TRBJ1-4; D: -; V: TRBV5-1; size: once; CDR3: CASSLQVQAADEKLFF; DNA: TGCGCCAGCAGCTTGCAGGTCCAGGCAGCGGATGAAAAACTGTTTTTT
J: TRBJ1-1; D: -; V: TRBV10-1; size: -; CDR3: CASSLKPNTEAFF; DNA: TGCGCCAGCAGTTTAAAACCGAACACTGAAGCTTTCTTT
J: TRBJ1-4; D: -; V: TRBV4-1; size: -; CDR3: CASSQVTGEKLFF; DNA: TGCGCCAGCAGCCAAGTAACAGGCGAAAAACTGTTTTTT
J: TRBJ2-5; D: -; V: TRBV23-1; size: -; CDR3: CARRDLLEETQYF; DNA: TGCGCCCGAAGAGACCTACTGGAAGAGACCCAGTACTTC
J: TRBJ2-1; D: -; V: TRBV9; size: -; CDR3: CASSAGARTGSTYNEQFF; DNA: TGTGCCAGCAGCGCGGGGGCGAGGACGGGAAGTACCTACAATGAGCAGTTCTTC
J: TRBJ2-3; D: TRBD2; V: TRBV10-1; size: -; CDR3: CASSEFPTSGSVDTQYF; DNA: TGCGCCAGCAGTGAGTTCCCGACTAGCGGGAGTGTAGATACGCAGTATTTT
J: TRBJ2-1; D: -; V: TRBV9; size: -; CDR3: CASSPRLYNEQFF; DNA: TGTGCCAGCAGCCCACGGCTATACAATGAGCAGTTCTTC
J: TRBJ2-4; D: TRBD2; V: TRBV7-9; size: once; CDR3: CASSWSGSLDIQYF; DNA: TGTGCCAGCAGCTGGAGCGGGAGTTTGGACATTCAGTACTTC
J: TRBJ1-5; D: -; V: TRBV6-4; size: -; CDR3: CASSDEEKRYSNQPQHF; DNA: TGTGCCAGCAGTGACGAGGAAAAGAGATATAGCAATCAGCCCCAGCATTTT
J: TRBJ1-4; D: -; V: TRBV7-9; size: once; CDR3: CASSPPGPVGEKLFF; DNA: TGTGCCAGCAGCCCCCCAGGGCCTGTAGGTGAAAAACTGTTTTTT
J: TRBJ1-5; D: TRBD1; V: TRBV4-1; size: -; CDR3: CASSRLPGTGNQPQHF; DNA: TGCGCCAGCAGCCGCCTCCCTGGGACAGGCAATCAGCCCCAGCATTTT
J: TRBJ2-1; D: TRBD2; V: TRBV29-1; size: -; CDR3: CSVASGRHNEQFF; DNA: TGCAGCGTTGCCAGCGGGAGGCACAATGAGCAGTTCTTC
J: TRBJ1-1; D: -; V: TRBV10-3; size: -; CDR3: CAITRDRLEEAFF; DNA: TGTGCCATCACCCGCGACAGGCTAGAAGAAGCTTTCTTT
J: TRBJ1-3; D: -; V: TRBV15; size: -; CDR3: CATSRDLEGNTIYF; DNA: TGTGCCACCAGCAGAGATCTCGAAGGAAACACCATATATTTT
J: TRBJ2-7; D: -; V: TRBV2; size: -; CDR3: CASSGGLGGQYEQYF; DNA: TGTGCCAGCAGTGGGGGACTCGGCGGTCAGTACGAGCAGTACTTC
J: TRBJ1-2; D: -; V: TRBV6-5; size: -; CDR3: CASSYSGPERSGYTF; DNA: TGTGCCAGCAGTTACTCAGGGCCAGAGAGAAGTGGCTACACCTTC